What follows are 7 T cell receptor beta chains derived from one specimen sequenced in a study of blood T cells in healthy people across ages. Primers used in a second PCR of about 6 to 11 cycles were a sample-barcoded 5' primer and a J-beta primer mix. Each CDR3 protein is one row after TCRdb ran MiXCR on the 5' RACE reads. Of more than 750,000 distinct CDR3 sequences listed, approximately 32% are singletons. The sample was also reused in another study, on T cells of mothers and their children.

The sample consisted of blood. These receptors came from a woman in her 40s in good health.

With respect to this clonotype: A much larger clone differs by one base, so this may be a read error. The V and J genes are TRBV6-5 and TRBJ2-1; 8 nucleotides agree with TRBD2. CDR3 length equals 15 residues. Per the germline V gene, CDR1 is MNHEY and CDR2 is SVGAGI. CDR3 in DNA: TGTGCCAGCAGTTACGCGGGGGGCGGCAACAATGAGCGGTTCTTC. Protein sequence: CASSYAGGGNNERFF.

This clonotype was seen at least ten times. The V gene is TRBV6-5, the J gene TRBJ2-7, with 8 bases that match TRBD1. CDR1 is MNHEY, CDR2 SVGAGI, per germline. CDR3 size: 13 residues. Trimming cost V 5 bases and J 5 bases; bases outside gene matches: 5. The CDR3 loop is CASSRTGYHEQYF. As DNA, the CDR3 is TGTGCCAGCAGTAGGACAGGGTACCACGAGCAGTACTTC.

This clonotype was picked up a small number of times. The chain recombines TRBV14 with TRBJ2-7; 11 nucleotides match TRBD2. CDR3 length equals 17 residues. Germline CDR1 is SGHDN and CDR2 is FVKESK. The V gene end was trimmed by 5 bases and the J gene end by 7 bases; junction bases not matched to a gene: 16. The CDR3 nucleotides are TGTGCCAGCAGCTCCAACCCATTAGCGGGGGGGGCGGAGGAGCAGTACTTC. As protein: CASSSNPLAGGAEEQYF.

This clonotype came up many times. The rearrangement links TRBV9 to TRBJ2-1, with D possibly being TRBD1 (5 bases). Germline lookup yields CDR1 SGDLS and CDR2 YYNGEE. The CDR3 sequence is 14 residues long. V gave up 6 bases and J gave up 3 bases, with 13 bases separating them. The CDR3 is CASNLDTDYNEQFF. The CDR3 coding sequence is TGTGCCAGCAATTTGGACACAGACTACAATGAGCAGTTCTTC.

With regard to this clonotype: Given a much more abundant clone one base away, this may be a read error. The chain couples TRBV12-3 or TRBV12-4 to TRBJ2-5; D remains ambiguous. There are 13 residues in the CDR3. Trimming shortened V by 7 bases and J by 2 bases, and 11 bases separated the two germline ends. The DNA for the CDR3 is TGTGCCAGCAAGACTGGCCCTCAAGAGACCCAGTACTTC. It specifies CASKTGPQETQYF.

This clonotype turned up a few times. The chain joins TRBV4-3 to TRBJ2-3; D perhaps matches TRBD1 (6 bases). Trimming took off 2 bases at V and 1 base at J, with 13 bases between the two ends. The germline CDR1 and CDR2 sequences are LGHNA and YSLEER. The CDR3 has 16 residues. The CDR3 loop reads CASSQFQGGGTDTQYF. DNA for the CDR3: TGCGCCAGCAGCCAATTCCAAGGGGGTGGCACAGATACGCAGTATTTT.

This rearrangement joins TRBV4-3 to TRBJ2-7; D is uncertain. This CDR3 contains 16 residues. Per germline, CDR1 LGHNA and CDR2 YSLEER. V was pared by 0 bases and J by 0 bases, with 12 bases between. The DNA for the CDR3 is TGCGCCAGCAGCCAAGATCCCGGGTATAACTCCTACGAGCAGTACTTC. Translation gives CASSQDPGYNSYEQYF.